The clone carrying this T cell receptor beta chain was picked up a small number of times. The junction shows a germline mismatch at one end, possibly a read error. These data come from a study of blood T cells in healthy people across ages. The CDR3 consists of 16 residues. Germline V gene lookup returns CDR1 SGHDN and CDR2 FVKESK. Next came a second PCR, run for about 7 to 12 cycles, which used a sample-barcoded 5' primer along with a J-beta primer mix. TCRdb fed the 5' RACE reads into MiXCR, producing one record per CDR3 protein. The sample records some 1.5 million distinct CDR3 sequences, approximately 28% being singletons.

The sequenced sample consisted of blood. This chain joins TRBV14 and TRBJ2-6, with a tentative D call TRBD1 (5 bases). The clonotype was recovered from a woman in her 30s in good health. The CDR3 loop reads CACSPRELSGADVLTF. Here the CDR3 DNA reads TGTGCCTGCAGCCCCCGTGAGCTCTCTGGGGCCGACGTCCTGACTTTC.